The 17 T cell receptor beta chains below come from one sample, sequenced in a study of shared clonotypes between healthy human individuals (dated by TCRdb to 2018 to 2020). Libraries were made using the immunoSEQ multiplex PCR assay. Imported from immuneACCESS, the table was reduced by TCRdb to in-frame sequences with V and J called. These copies leave out some clones; in studies compared against another copy, an unresolved V gene accounts for under half, and the cause of the remainder is not known. For this sample there are 550,000 to 700,000 clones; roughly 73% appear just once. The top ten constitute about 1.8% of the sample. Material for sequencing was memory CD4+ T cells sorted from blood. The cell subset or site label of this sample denotes: CD45RA-negative fraction. The receptors were gathered from a woman aged 25 to 39 in good health.

The rearrangement joins TRBV7-9 to TRBJ2-3; D might be TRBD2 (5 bases). Germline V lookup: CDR1 SEHNR, CDR2 FQNEAQ (reference sequence). The CDR3 has 16 residues. The V and J ends lost 5 bases and 4 bases respectively, with 19 bases between them. CDR3 coding DNA: TGTGCCAGCAGCCCAAGGTGGTTAAGGCGGGCAGATACGCAGTATTTT. This sequence encodes CASSPRWLRRADTQYF.

The V call is TRBV28, the J call TRBJ2-1; 10 bases are a match to TRBD2. The germline gives CDR1 MDHEN, CDR2 SYDVKM. This CDR3 is built from 14 residues. V lost 9 bases and J lost 6; bases outside the gene matches: 8. CDR3 in DNA: TGTGCCAGACTCAGACTAGCGGGTCCCAATGAGCAGTTCTTC. Protein product: CARLRLAGPNEQFF.

With regard to this clone: The same CDR3 is also encoded by other DNA sequences in this sample. The chain recombines TRBV10-3 with TRBJ1-5; TRBD1 aligns across 8 bases. The length of the CDR3 is 14 residues. Trimming took 6 bases from V and 4 from J; bases not matched to a gene: 5. Per germline, CDR1 ENHRY and CDR2 SYGVKD. CDR3 region: CAIRGQGGNQPQHF. CDR3 coding DNA: TGTGCCATCAGAGGACAGGGAGGAAATCAGCCCCAGCATTTT.

The chain joins TRBV5-8 to TRBJ2-7, with D perhaps matching TRBD1 (5 bases). V gave up 2 bases and J gave up 2 bases, with 8 bases separating them. Germline CDR1 SGHTS, CDR2 YDEGEE. This CDR3 has 13 residues. Written as DNA, the CDR3 is TGTGCCAGCAGCTTCGACAGAGCCTACGAGCAGTACTTC. Translation gives CASSFDRAYEQYF.

A few counts support this clone. The CDR3 DNA reads as TGTGCCAGCAGTGAAGGGCAGGGGAATCGGAATGAGCAGTTCTTC. Translating gives CASSEGQGNRNEQFF. V is TRBV6-1 and J is TRBJ2-1; D might be TRBD1 (6 bases). The CDR3 has 15 amino acids. The V and J ends lost 1 base and 7 bases respectively, with 14 bases between them. CDR1 and CDR2 from the germline V gene are MNHNS and SASEGT.

The chain joins TRBV5-1 to TRBJ1-2, with unresolved D. Germline CDR1 SGHRS, CDR2 YFSETQ. Trimming stripped 0 bases from V and 0 bases from J, with 12 bases between. This CDR3 is 16 amino acids long. As DNA, the CDR3 is TGCGCCAGCAGCTTGGCGGCAGAAGCAGCTAACTATGGCTACACCTTC. Its translation: CASSLAAEAANYGYTF.

Here the CDR3 DNA reads TGTGCCAGCAGTGGCTCTAGGGTCTCCTACGAGCAGTACTTC. This translates into CASSGSRVSYEQYF. The chain combines TRBV6-1 with TRBJ2-7, with D uncertain. Trimming stripped 4 bases from V and 0 bases from J, with 10 bases between. This CDR3 comprises 14 residues. The V gene's germline CDR1 is MNHNS and CDR2 SASEGT.

The chain carries TRBV2 and TRBJ2-5; D is perhaps TRBD2 (6 bases). The V end lost 3 bases, the J end lost 5 bases, and 13 bases lay between the germline ends. This CDR3 is 14 amino acids long. Per the germline V gene, CDR1 is SNHLY and CDR2 is FYNNEI. The CDR3 here is CASSEDWRGETQYF. CDR3 sequence (DNA): TGTGCCAGCAGTGAGGACTGGCGGGGCGAGACCCAGTACTTC.

The gene calls are TRBV28 and TRBJ2-1; no firm D call. This CDR3 is built from 16 residues. The germline V gene encodes CDR1 MDHEN and CDR2 SYDVKM. V gave up 3 bases and J gave up 6 bases, with 18 bases separating them. This CDR3 is CASSLPYSRLRNEQFF. CDR3 DNA: TGTGCCAGCAGTTTGCCGTATAGTCGTTTGCGCAATGAGCAGTTCTTC.

The genes are TRBV5-1 and TRBJ1-4; D perhaps matches TRBD1 (6 bases). Germline CDR1 reads SGHRS; CDR2 reads YFSETQ. Trimming removed 0 bases at V and 8 bases at J, with 17 bases between. The CDR3 extends over 16 amino acids. In DNA form, the CDR3 reads TGCGCCAGCAGCTTGGGAGTTCTGGCAGGGGAGGAAAAACTGTTTTTT. Its translation: CASSLGVLAGEEKLFF.

Remarks on this clone: This CDR3 is also generated by other DNA sequences in the sample. The V and J genes are TRBV29-1 and TRBJ1-1; possibly TRBD1 for D (5 bases). The V end lost 2 bases, the J end lost 1 base, and 8 bases lay between the germline ends. The CDR3 extends over 13 amino acids. CDR1 is SQVTM and CDR2 is ANQGSEA in the germline V gene. The CDR3 reads CSVETQGNTEAFF. CDR3 DNA: TGCAGCGTTGAAACTCAGGGGAACACTGAAGCTTTCTTT. Variable domain in full (rest from reference TRBV29-1 and TRBJ1-1): SAVISQKPSRDICQRGTSLTIQCQVDSQVTMMFWYRQQPGQSLTLIATANQGSEATYESGFVIDKFPISRPNLTFSTLTVSNMSPEDSSIYLCSVETQGNTEAFFGQGTRLTVV.

This clone is a singleton in its sample. This sequence joins TRBV9 and TRBJ2-7, with 10 bases lining up with TRBD2. CDR3 length equals 14 residues. V lost 6 bases and J lost 1; bases outside the gene matches: 4. Germline V lookup: CDR1 SGDLS, CDR2 YYNGEE. The chain's CDR3 is CASTRTSGSYEQYF. CDR3 nucleotide sequence: TGTGCCAGCACCAGGACTAGCGGTTCCTACGAGCAGTACTTC.

The rearrangement joins TRBV19 to TRBJ1-1, with TRBD1 matching 8 bases. Per the germline V gene, CDR1 is LNHDA and CDR2 is SQIVND (reference sequence). V lost 4 bases, J lost 5 bases, and 6 bases stayed unmatched. This CDR3 spans 14 amino acids. In nucleotides, the CDR3 is TGTGCCAGTAGTAAGGACAGGGAGGGTACTGAAGCTTTCTTT. Its translation: CASSKDREGTEAFF.

The chain links TRBV28 to TRBJ1-3, with a weak D call TRBD1 (5 bases). Trimming stripped 6 bases from V and 8 bases from J, with 14 bases between. Germline assignment: CDR1 MDHEN and CDR2 SYDVKM. This CDR3 is 13 amino acids long. The CDR3 DNA reads TGTGCCAGCAGCGGCGGGGGTGCGGACACCATATATTTT. Translated: CASSGGGADTIYF.

The chain is built from TRBV28 and TRBJ2-7; TRBD2 matches 8 bases. The germline CDR1 and CDR2 sequences are MDHEN and SYDVKM. V dropped 4 bases and J dropped 2; count of bases not matched to a gene: 4. CDR3 size: 14 residues. This CDR3 is CASSSGGAAYEQYF. For the CDR3, the DNA is TGTGCCAGCAGTTCGGGGGGGGCTGCCTACGAGCAGTACTTC.

This clone was seen once. The chain is built from TRBV11-2 and TRBJ2-7, with 7 bases lining up with TRBD1. The ends lost 5 bases at V and 2 bases at J; junction bases unmatched: 9. In germline, CDR1 is SGHAT, CDR2 FQNNGV. The CDR3 has 15 residues. This chain's CDR3 is CASSLSETGPYEQYF. The CDR3 DNA sequence: TGTGCCAGCAGCCTCAGTGAGACAGGGCCCTACGAGCAGTACTTC.

The CDR3 spells CASRPAASYEQYF. CDR3 bases: TGCGCCAGCAGGCCGGCGGCCTCCTACGAGCAGTACTTC. This rearrangement joins TRBV5-1 to TRBJ2-7; D gene unclear. Per germline, CDR1 SGHRS and CDR2 YFSETQ. CDR3 size: 13 residues. V lost 5 bases, J lost 0 bases, and 9 bases lay in between. The entire variable domain, with the rest obtained from reference TRBV5-1 and TRBJ2-7, is as follows: KAGVTQTPRYLIKTRGQQVTLSCSPISGHRSVSWYQQTPGQGLQFLFEYFSETQRNKGNFPGRFSGRQFSNSRSEMNVSTLELGDSALYLCASRPAASYEQYFGPGTRLTVT.